This record looks at one TCR beta chain sequence and its context. Data came from immunoSEQ multiplex PCR; TCRdb stores just in-frame clones and leaves some out. Counted here are approximately 170,000 clones, just over 85% occurring once; the ten biggest clones make up roughly 8.9%. The CDR3 covers 16 residues. Germline values: CDR1 MNHEY, CDR2 SVGAGI. V lost 4 bases, J lost 2 bases, and 8 bases stayed unmatched. Donors in Cohort 3 who had recovered were those with two negative PCRs, healthcare professional clearance, or resolution of their symptoms. This sample is part of a study of blood T cell repertoires in COVID-19.

Sequenced sample: PBMCs or T cells enriched from blood (not recorded which). This receptor was identified in a woman younger than 35 who had recovered from COVID-19. The chain has TRBV6-5 and TRBJ2-7; 10 nucleotides agree with TRBD2. CDR3 DNA: TGTGCCAGCAGTTCCCCACTAGCGGGACCCGCCTACGAGCAGTACTTC. The encoded protein is CASSSPLAGPAYEQYF.